Presented here are 8 T cell receptor beta chains from one specimen sequenced in a study of blood T cells in healthy people across ages. A second PCR, run for roughly 7 to 11 cycles, used a sample-barcoded 5' primer plus a J-beta primer mix. TCRdb independently ran MiXCR on the 5' RACE reads; one entry per CDR3 protein. Counted here are 1.5 million to 2 million distinct CDR3 sequences, approximately 28% occurring once; the ten biggest clones make up 7.7%. Sequenced material: blood. The origin of the receptors is a woman aged 25 to 45 in good health.

V usage is TRBV10-3 and J usage is TRBJ1-1, with TRBD1 matching over 12 bases. The CDR3 length is 13 residues. Trimming took 6 bases from V and 4 from J; bases not matched to a gene: 0. Germline V gene data show CDR1 as ENHRY and CDR2 as SYGVKD. The CDR3 sequence is CAIRGQGATEAFF. The CDR3, as DNA: TGTGCCATCAGGGGACAGGGGGCCACTGAAGCTTTCTTT.

The genes are TRBV20-1 and TRBJ1-2; 11 bases line up with TRBD1. This CDR3 contains 14 residues. Trimming took 5 bases from V and 5 from J; bases not matched to a gene: 7. Per the germline V gene, CDR1 is DFQATT and CDR2 is SNEGSKA (reference sequence). The CDR3 sequence is CSAGTGGGAYGYTF. CDR3 sequence (DNA): TGCAGTGCTGGGACAGGGGGGGGAGCTTATGGCTACACCTTC.

In this sample, this clonotype turned up a few times. The V call is TRBV7-6, the J call TRBJ1-2; D unresolved. Germline CDR1 is SGHVS and CDR2 is FNYEAQ. Trimming stripped 1 base from V and 0 bases from J, with 9 bases between. The CDR3 loop spans 15 amino acids. In nucleotides, the CDR3 is TGTGCCAGCAGCTTAGGGTCTGCCCCTAACTATGGCTACACCTTC. Residues: CASSLGSAPNYGYTF.

This clonotype was recorded at least ten times. This sequence joins TRBV10-3 and TRBJ2-1, with D perhaps TRBD1 (7 bases). Trimming stripped 2 bases from V and 6 bases from J, with 20 bases between. The CDR3 covers 17 residues. Per the germline V gene, CDR1 is ENHRY and CDR2 is SYGVKD. DNA for the CDR3: TGTGCCATCAGTGAGAGCTCAGGGGGGACTCTTGGCAATGAGCAGTTCTTC. Translated: CAISESSGGTLGNEQFF.

This clonotype has more than one count but fewer than ten. The chain uses TRBV5-1 and TRBJ2-7; 13 nucleotides align to TRBD2. Germline V lookup: CDR1 SGHRS, CDR2 YFSETQ. The CDR3 loop spans 16 amino acids. The V gene end was trimmed by 4 bases and the J gene end by 5 bases; junction bases not matched to a gene: 9. The CDR3 protein is CASSRGGLAGRNEQYF. The CDR3 bases are TGCGCCAGCAGCAGGGGGGGACTAGCGGGGAGGAACGAGCAGTACTTC. Complete variable domain (other parts from reference TRBV5-1 and TRBJ2-7): KAGVTQTPRYLIKTRGQQVTLSCSPISGHRSVSWYQQTPGQGLQFLFEYFSETQRNKGNFPGRFSGRQFSNSRSEMNVSTLELGDSALYLCASSRGGLAGRNEQYFGPGTRLTVT.

V is TRBV29-1 and J is TRBJ1-1, with a weak D call TRBD1 (5 bases). With 6 bases removed from V and 1 base from J, the gap between germline ends came to 9 bases. Germline CDR1 and CDR2: SQVTM and ANQGSEA. The length of the CDR3 is 12 residues. CDR3: CSVAGQNTEAFF. Written as DNA, the CDR3 is TGCAGCGTGGCCGGACAGAACACTGAAGCTTTCTTT.

In its sample, this clonotype was seen a few times. This CDR3 is CASTHERTQYF. The CDR3 region has the DNA TGTGCCAGCACCCATGAGCGGACCCAGTACTTC. The chain has TRBV12-3 or TRBV12-4 and TRBJ2-5; no definite D call. Trimming stripped 7 bases from V and 7 bases from J, with 10 bases between. The CDR3 totals 11 residues.

This clonotype was found a few times. The rearrangement uses TRBV7-2 and TRBJ2-5; TRBD2 aligns across 8 bases. Germline V gene lookup returns CDR1 SGHTA and CDR2 FQGNSA. V lost 2 bases to trimming and J lost 7 bases; unmatched junction nucleotides: 9. The CDR3 extends over 15 amino acids. As DNA, the CDR3 is TGTGCCAGCAGCTTATCCCCGGGACTAGAGAGGACCCAGTACTTC. Its protein is CASSLSPGLERTQYF.